What follows is one T cell receptor (beta chain) and its context. This sample was included in a study of blood T cell repertoires in COVID-19. In the study overall: The origin of the acute and convalescent COVID-19 samples was the United States, Italy and Spain. In each case, the material was cDNA or gDNA derived from T cells, B-cell-depleted T cells, or PBMCs.

CDR3 size: 14 residues. Germline-derived CDR1 and CDR2 are ENHRY and SYGVKD. J was trimmed by 11 bases and V by 2 bases; bases with no gene match: 9. As originally analysed: Nucleated cell counts were estimated from reference gene primer amplification. Sequenced by immunoSEQ multiplex PCR; TCRdb stores in-frame clones only, minus some. V, J and clone size reflect that table, while D and trimming were determined from the DNA. The sample lists 95,000 to 100,000 clones, about 80% occurring once. Sequencing was done on a sample of peripheral blood. The sequence was obtained from a human donor in a cohort sampled during active COVID-19. The chain is built from TRBV10-3 and TRBJ1-1; TRBD1 agrees at 9 bases. The CDR3 region is CAISEGTGRREAFF. In DNA, the CDR3 is TGTGCCATCAGTGAGGGGACAGGGAGACGCGAGGCTTTCTTT.